These 9 T cell receptor beta chains were sequenced from one sample in a study of long-term antiretroviral therapy in people with HIV. Researchers report immunoSEQ v3.0 was run at survey level. Profiled with immunoSEQ multiplex PCR; TCRdb holds only in-frame clones, not every one. The repertoire holds fewer than 40,000 clones, with 94% as singletons. This sample comprised unsorted PBMCs, obtained more than 5 years after starting antiretroviral therapy. The receptors originated from a woman aged 50 to 60 with HIV.

The chain carries TRBV6-5 and TRBJ2-7; a weak D match, TRBD2 (6 bases). Trimming shortened V by 7 bases and J by 1 base, and 17 bases separated the two germline ends. CDR3 size: 15 residues. In germline, CDR1 is MNHEY, CDR2 SVGAGI. The CDR3 DNA follows: TGTGCCAGCAACCGGGGGTCTGGGGGATCCTACGAGCAGTACTTC. This encodes CASNRGSGGSYEQYF.

The chain employs TRBV19 and TRBJ1-6, with TRBD1 matching over 12 bases. V gave up 4 bases and J gave up 8 bases; unmatched junction bases: 3. This CDR3 has 15 residues. CDR1 is LNHDA, CDR2 SQIVND, per germline (reference sequence). The CDR3 DNA reads as TGTGCCAGTAGTACTGGGACAGGGGGCGATTCACCCCTCCACTTT. Its translation is CASSTGTGGDSPLHF.

The chain couples TRBV7-9 to TRBJ1-2, with unresolved D. V shed 3 bases and J shed 5 bases, with 13 bases lying between them. The CDR3 consists of 14 residues. The germline V gene has CDR1 SEHNR and CDR2 FQNEAQ (reference sequence). The CDR3 loop is CASSFSPPGYGYTF. The CDR3 nucleotides are TGTGCCAGCAGCTTTTCTCCCCCGGGGTATGGCTACACCTTC.

This chain connects TRBV15 to TRBJ1-4; D possibly corresponds to TRBD1 (5 bases). This CDR3 comprises 16 residues. V was trimmed by 2 bases and J by 4 bases, leaving 14 bases between them. Germline V CDR1 and CDR2: LNHNV, YYDKDF (reference sequence). DNA of the CDR3: TGTGCCACCAGCAGACCTACCGACAGTCTTAATGAAAAACTGTTTTTT. Translation gives CATSRPTDSLNEKLFF.

The gene calls are TRBV7-2 and TRBJ1-5; unclear D gene. This CDR3 contains 17 residues. The germline CDR1 and CDR2 sequences are SGHTA and FQGNSA. Trimming removed 1 base from V and 1 base from J, with 14 bases in between. Here the CDR3 reads CASSLGFFLGSNQPQHF. In nucleotides, the CDR3 is TGTGCCAGCAGCTTAGGGTTCTTTTTAGGCAGCAATCAGCCCCAGCATTTT.

This chain links TRBV6-6 with TRBJ2-7; D might be TRBD1 or TRBD2, each matching 5 bases. The CDR3 is 14 residues long. The V end was cut by 6 bases, the J end by 2 bases, with 14 bases between. Looked up from germline, CDR1 is MNHNY and CDR2 is SVGAGI (reference sequence). The CDR3 nucleotides are TGTGCCAGCAGCCCGAGGGACGAAACCTACGAGCAGTACTTC. Amino acid sequence: CASSPRDETYEQYF.

CDR3 nucleotides: TGTGCCAGTACTGACGGGGGGGTAGGAGAGACCCAGTACTTC. Encoded protein: CASTDGGVGETQYF. This chain uses TRBV19 with TRBJ2-5; 8 bases fit TRBD2. The junction had 8 bases not matched to a gene; V was cut back by 7 bases and J by 4 bases. The length of the CDR3 is 14 residues. Looked up from germline, CDR1 is LNHDA and CDR2 is SQIVND (reference sequence).

The genes are TRBV5-1 and TRBJ2-7; D is ambiguous. Trimming left V 0 bases short and J 3 bases short, with 4 bases between. This CDR3 comprises 12 residues. CDR1 is SGHRS and CDR2 is YFSETQ in the germline V gene. CDR3 in amino acids: CASSLGDYEQYF. The CDR3 DNA reads as TGCGCCAGCAGCTTGGGGGACTACGAGCAGTACTTC.

J is TRBJ1-2 and V is TRBV6-5; weak D call: TRBD1 (6 bases). This CDR3 contains 15 residues. V was clipped by 7 bases and J by 7 bases, with 22 bases between them. Germline loops: CDR1 MNHEY, CDR2 SVGAGI. The CDR3 sequence: CASTSSRGAGGGYTF. The CDR3, as DNA: TGTGCCAGCACCTCGTCTAGGGGGGCCGGTGGTGGCTACACCTTC.